Below are 21 T cell receptor delta chains sequenced from a single sample in a study of gamma-delta T cells after stem cell transplantation. TCRdb re-called the RT-PCR reads through CATT. This sample has roughly 12,000 delta-chain clones, with around two fifths found just once. The specimen sequenced was gamma-delta T cells. The receptors stem from a human donor. It is not recorded whose cells these are; they may come from a transplant donor.

This clone was found once. Given a much more abundant clone one base away, this may be a read error. The same CDR3 can be traced to other DNA sequences in this sample. Here the CDR3 DNA reads TGTGCAGCAAGCTGGGGCTTTCCCGGCGATTCCTACGTGCTGGGGGCGACCAATAAACTCATCTTT. Its protein product is CAASWGFPGDSYVLGATNKLIF. The chain recombines TRAV29/DV5 with TRDJ1; D might be TRDD2 or TRDD3, each matching 7 bases. V was cut by 1 base and J by 6 bases, with 40 bases left in between. Germline CDR1 and CDR2: NSMFDY and ISSIKDK. This CDR3 is built from 22 residues.

This clone was observed a handful of times. A clone one base away is much larger, so this may be a read error. The rearrangement links TRAV29/DV5 to TRDJ2; 8 bases match TRDD3. J gave up 1 base and V 1 base, and 12 bases lay outside the gene matches. Germline CDR1 is NSMFDY and CDR2 is ISSIKDK. This CDR3 has 18 amino acids. The CDR3 here is CAASWYWGVTHLTAQLFF. In DNA form, the CDR3 reads TGTGCAGCAAGCTGGTACTGGGGGGTAACCCATTTGACAGCACAACTCTTCTTT.

This clone was detected a few times. The genes are TRDV1 and TRDJ2, with D tentatively TRDD3 (5 bases). Per the germline V gene, CDR1 is TSWWSYY and CDR2 is QGS. The CDR3 is 18 amino acids. The ends were cut back, 0 bases at V and 5 bases at J, with 19 bases in the middle. The CDR3 loop is CALGELYYVRGLTAQLFF. CDR3 DNA sequence: TGTGCTCTTGGGGAACTTTACTACGTCCGGGGGTTAACAGCACAACTCTTCTTT.

By proportion, this clone is medium-sized (0.01 to 0.1%). The chain is built from TRDV3 and TRDJ1; D tentatively fits TRDD2 or TRDD3 (7 bases each). The CDR3 length is 13 residues. The V gene's germline CDR1 is TVYSNPD and CDR2 GDNSRS (reference sequence). Trimming stripped 4 bases from V and 10 bases from J, with 22 bases between. The CDR3 loop is CASPFLPGGSLIF. Written as DNA, the CDR3 is TGTGCCTCCCCGTTCCTACCCGGGGGATCACTCATCTTT.

The gene calls are TRDV3 and TRDJ1; 9 bases are a match to TRDD3. The CDR3 has 15 amino acids. Germline V gene lookup returns CDR1 TVYSNPD and CDR2 GDNSRS (reference sequence). J lost 10 bases, V lost 4 bases, and 19 bases had no gene match. The CDR3 sequence: CASGLPSSGGFGLIF. CDR3 nucleotides: TGTGCCTCAGGCCTTCCCTCGTCTGGGGGATTTGGACTCATCTTT.

J is TRDJ1 and V is TRDV1; 8 bases align to TRDD3. Germline lookup yields CDR1 TSWWSYY and CDR2 QGS. CDR3 length: 22 residues. V shed 0 bases and J 2 bases; nucleotides not matched to a gene: 23. The CDR3 sequence is CALGELAISFIHWGLGTDKLIF. The CDR3 DNA sequence: TGTGCTCTTGGGGAACTAGCGATTAGTTTCATCCACTGGGGGCTTGGGACCGATAAACTCATCTTT.

The chain is built from TRDV1 and TRDJ1; 10 bases line up with TRDD3. V gave up 4 bases and J gave up 1 base; unmatched junction bases: 15. This CDR3 has 19 residues. Germline CDR1 and CDR2: TSWWSYY and QGS. The CDR3 spells CALGASVRGIRWGTDKLIF. The CDR3, as DNA: TGTGCTCTTGGGGCCTCGGTTAGGGGGATACGCTGGGGCACCGATAAACTCATCTTT.

By share of the sample, this clone is medium-sized. The same CDR3 can be traced to other DNA sequences in this sample. The CDR3 is CACEKILQSSWDTRQMFF. The DNA of the CDR3 is TGTGCCTGTGAGAAGATACTGCAAAGCTCCTGGGACACCCGACAGATGTTTTTC. The V and J genes are TRDV2 and TRDJ3; maybe TRDD3 (5 bases). CDR1 is GEAIGNYY, CDR2 EKD, per germline. The germline V and J ends were trimmed by 4 bases and 0 bases, with 15 bases remaining between them. This CDR3 contains 18 residues.

This chain joins TRDV1 and TRDJ1; TRDD3 matches 12 bases. The CDR3 sequence is 23 residues long. Trimming took 1 base from V and 5 from J; bases not matched to a gene: 26. Germline-derived CDR1 and CDR2 are TSWWSYY and QGS. CDR3 sequence reads: CALGERSAFLRYWGIPPADKLIF. In DNA, the CDR3 is TGTGCTCTTGGGGAACGTAGCGCCTTCCTCCGGTACTGGGGGATACCTCCGGCTGATAAACTCATCTTT.

This clone has only one observation. V is TRDV3 and J is TRDJ1, with D perhaps matching TRDD3 (5 bases). The CDR3 extends over 11 amino acids. The germline CDR1 and CDR2 sequences are TVYSNPD and GDNSRS (reference sequence). Trimming left V 5 bases short and J 4 bases short, with 11 bases between. Here the CDR3 DNA reads TGTGCCCAGACTTGGGGCGATAAACTCATCTTT. It codes for CAQTWGDKLIF. Full variable domain (outside the CDR3, taken from reference TRDV3 and TRDJ1): CDKVTQSSPDQTVASGSEVVLLCTYDTVYSNPDLFWYRIRPDYSFQFVFYGDNSRSEGADFTQGRFSVKHILTQKAFHLVISPVRTEDSATYYCAQTWGDKLIFGKGTRVTVEP.

The gene calls are TRDV1 and TRDJ3; D perhaps matches TRDD3 (6 bases). This CDR3 comprises 20 residues. The germline V and J ends were trimmed by 0 bases and 0 bases, with 15 bases remaining between them. Germline CDR1 TSWWSYY, CDR2 QGS. This CDR3 reads CALGELTWGPLSWDTRQMFF. CDR3 nucleotide sequence: TGTGCTCTTGGGGAACTAACCTGGGGCCCCCTCTCCTGGGACACCCGACAGATGTTTTTC.

This clone was observed a handful of times. The rearrangement joins TRDV2 to TRDJ3, with 13 nucleotides matching TRDD3. After removal of 3 bases from V and 0 bases from J, the junction contained 10 bases not matched to a gene. Germline loops: CDR1 GEAIGNYY, CDR2 EKD. This CDR3 contains 21 residues. The CDR3 spells CACDPVLGDTGSSWDTRQMFF. CDR3 DNA: TGTGCCTGTGACCCCGTACTGGGGGATACGGGGAGCTCCTGGGACACCCGACAGATGTTTTTC.

The chain is built from TRDV1 and TRDJ1, with 10 positions matching TRDD3. Germline values: CDR1 TSWWSYY, CDR2 QGS. Germline trimming cut 5 bases from V and 1 base from J; bases unmatched to any gene: 25. This CDR3 has 22 residues. The CDR3 region has the DNA TGTGCTCTTGGGTACCTACCCCTCGTGGGTGCACCTACTGGGGGATTCACCGATAAACTCATCTTT. Translation: CALGYLPLVGAPTGGFTDKLIF.

The CDR3 DNA is TGTGCTCTTGGGGAAGGGCGGGGCTTACTGGGGGATACGCTGCGACTCATCTTT. Residues: CALGEGRGLLGDTLRLIF. The chain links TRDV1 to TRDJ1; 13 positions agree with TRDD3. The CDR3 is made up of 18 amino acids. The trim removed 2 bases at V and 10 bases at J, leaving 16 bases unmatched. Germline CDR1 and CDR2: TSWWSYY and QGS.

V usage is TRAV29/DV5 and J usage is TRDJ1; 12 nucleotides match TRDD3. The germline V gene encodes CDR1 NSMFDY and CDR2 ISSIKDK. The ends lost 2 bases at V and 0 bases at J; junction bases unmatched: 11. The CDR3 is made up of 18 amino acids. CDR3 in amino acids: CAASLLLGDTVYTDKLIF. CDR3 bases: TGTGCAGCAAGTCTCCTACTGGGGGATACTGTGTACACCGATAAACTCATCTTT.

Note on this clone: A clone one base away is much larger, so this may be a read error. The sample holds other DNA sequences that translate to the same CDR3. The gene calls are TRDV2 and TRDJ3; no clear D. Germline V gene sequence: CDR1 GEAIGNYY, CDR2 EKD. V lost 7 bases to trimming and J lost 2 bases, with 23 bases between them. CDR3 length equals 19 residues. The CDR3 DNA is TGTGCCTGCGCCATGGAAGAGGGCCCATCGCCCTGGGACACCCGACAGATGTTTTTC. Its translation: CACAMEEGPSPWDTRQMFF.

The rearrangement links TRAV29/DV5 to TRDJ3, with TRDD3 identical over 8 bases. The germline V gene encodes CDR1 NSMFDY and CDR2 ISSIKDK. The CDR3 has 21 residues. With 0 bases clipped from V and 0 bases from J, the junction kept 14 bases outside the gene matches. CDR3 sequence: CAASDIWGTPRHSWDTRQMFF. CDR3 sequence (DNA): TGTGCAGCAAGCGATATCTGGGGGACTCCCCGTCACTCCTGGGACACCCGACAGATGTTTTTC.

This sequence joins TRDV3 and TRDJ1, with 7 bases lining up with TRDD3. The CDR3 is 16 residues long. The V segment lost 2 bases and the J segment 1 base; nucleotides outside the gene matches: 13. CDR1 is TVYSNPD and CDR2 is GDNSRS in the germline V gene (reference sequence). In DNA form, the CDR3 reads TGTGCCTTTGGTGGCGGGGGATGCGAAATCACCGATAAACTCATCTTT. It encodes CAFGGGGCEITDKLIF.

The chain is built from TRDV1 and TRDJ2, with D possibly being TRDD2 (6 bases). V was clipped by 4 bases and J by 1 base, with 31 bases between them. CDR3 length: 22 residues. The germline CDR1 and CDR2 sequences are TSWWSYY and QGS. For the CDR3, the DNA is TGTGCTCTTGGGGTCCTCCCTTCCACGTTCCCCAGTAGGCCCTTTTTGACAGCACAACTCTTCTTT. The encoded protein is CALGVLPSTFPSRPFLTAQLFF.

As to this clone: A much larger clone lies a single base off, so this may be a read error. This sequence joins TRDV2 and TRDJ1; possible D gene TRDD3, 6 bases. Deletions cut 0 bases from V and 8 bases from J, with 39 bases between. Germline CDR1 GEAIGNYY, CDR2 EKD. This CDR3 is 22 amino acids long. The CDR3 DNA reads TGTGCCTGTGACACCCCACAGAGGCCCTTTCGTACTGTGGGGGCCAAGGGAACAAAACTCATCTTT. Amino acids: CACDTPQRPFRTVGAKGTKLIF.

This chain uses TRDV1 with TRDJ1; a possible D gene is TRDD3 (5 bases). V shed 1 base and J shed 4 bases, with 19 bases lying between them. This CDR3 is 17 amino acids long. From germline, CDR1 is TSWWSYY and CDR2 QGS. In nucleotides, the CDR3 is TGTGCTCTTGGGGAACGTAGCTCCCGGGGGCCTCACGATAAACTCATCTTT. Translation: CALGERSSRGPHDKLIF.